This TCR beta chain was identified during a study of cytomegalovirus exposure and HLA in healthy donors. A multiplex PCR was run with 60 Vbeta primers and 13 Jbeta primers. TCRdb keeps only in-frame clones here, not all; method: immunoSEQ multiplex PCR. The sample has some 130,000 clones; roughly three quarters are singletons. V lost 4 bases and J lost 0, with 11 bases in between. This CDR3 is built from 14 residues. Germline lookup yields CDR1 SGHRS and CDR2 YFSETQ. This sequence joins TRBV5-1 and TRBJ2-7; D may be TRBD1 (6 bases). Sequencing was carried out using PBMCs. The receptor's source is a man aged 25-45 years in good health and CMV-seronegative. The CDR3 sequence is CASSRGGSSYEQYF. In DNA, the CDR3 is TGCGCCAGCAGCCGAGGGGGAAGCTCCTACGAGCAGTACTTC.